The rows below give T cell receptor beta chains drawn from one sample of a study of OX40 agonist ivuxolimab in advanced cancers. Sequenced by immunoSEQ multiplex PCR; TCRdb stores in-frame clones only, minus some. The sample carries about 80,000 clones, 85% to 95% recorded once. This specimen was CD4+ or CD8+ T cells sorted from blood, taken in a trial of the OX40 agonist ivuxolimab. All receptors come from an adult with an advanced solid tumor such as melanoma, head and neck, liver or kidney cancer. The CDR3 runs from the conserved cysteine through the conserved F or W. D genes are given only for firm matches. Expanded clones are given a class, and other clones once, few, many or no size at all.

CDR3,DNA,V,D,J,size
CASSSRQGASGANVLTF,TGCGCCAGCAGCTCTAGACAGGGCGCCTCTGGGGCCAACGTCCTGACTTTC,TRBV5-1,TRBD1,TRBJ2-6,-
CASSLWAGTQYF,TGTGCCAGCAGTTTATGGGCGGGGACCCAGTACTTC,TRBV27,-,TRBJ2-5,-
CASSFSQGDEQFF,TGTGCCAGCAGCTTTTCGCAGGGGGATGAGCAGTTCTTC,TRBV7-3,TRBD1,TRBJ2-1,-
CASTPGWGGDQPQHF,TGTGCCAGCACCCCGGGGTGGGGAGGAGATCAGCCCCAGCATTTT,TRBV6-5,-,TRBJ1-5,-
CASSKLAGAYEQYF,TGTGCCAGTAGCAAACTAGCGGGAGCTTACGAGCAGTACTTC,TRBV19,TRBD2,TRBJ2-7,-
CASSKNRDTINSNQPQHF,TGTGCCAGTAGTAAAAATCGGGACACCATTAATAGCAATCAGCCCCAGCATTTT,TRBV19,-,TRBJ1-5,-
CASSLAGTSFGSPLHF,TGCGCCAGCAGCTTGGCAGGGACTTCTTTTGGCTCACCCCTCCACTTT,TRBV5-1,-,TRBJ1-6,-
CASRRSTDTQYF,TGTGCCAGCAGGCGGAGCACAGATACGCAGTATTTT,TRBV2,-,TRBJ2-3,-
CASSLTPGQGAGKLFF,TGCGCCAGCAGCTTGACCCCGGGACAGGGGGCGGGAAAACTGTTTTTT,TRBV5-1,TRBD1,TRBJ1-4,once
CASSSVGGLVGYTF,TGTGCCAGCAGTTCCGTGGGGGGTTTGGTTGGCTACACCTTC,TRBV6-5,-,TRBJ1-2,-
CASSGPQSNQPQHF,TGTGCCAGTAGTGGGCCGCAAAGTAATCAGCCCCAGCATTTT,TRBV19,-,TRBJ1-5,-
CASSKVVQANQPQHF,TGTGCCAGCAGCAAGGTGGTGCAGGCAAATCAGCCCCAGCATTTT,TRBV7-2,-,TRBJ1-5,-
CASGEVSSTDTQYF,TGTGCCAGTGGGGAGGTCTCTAGCACAGATACGCAGTATTTT,TRBV7-8,-,TRBJ2-3,-
CASSFGQGQPQHF,TGTGCCAGCAGCTTCGGTCAGGGGCAGCCCCAGCATTTT,TRBV7-2,-,TRBJ1-5,-
CASPRPGRLHYNEQFF,TGTGCCAGTCCCCGTCCCGGGCGACTGCACTACAATGAGCAGTTCTTC,TRBV13,-,TRBJ2-1,-
CASSPSWGSTEAFF,TGTGCCAGCAGCCCCAGTTGGGGATCGACTGAAGCTTTCTTT,TRBV7-9,-,TRBJ1-1,few
CAISEPGQGLSYEQYF,TGTGCCATCAGTGAACCCGGACAGGGCCTCTCCTACGAGCAGTACTTC,TRBV10-3,TRBD1,TRBJ2-7,-
CASSIGDSFYGYTF,TGTGCCAGTAGTATCGGCGACAGTTTCTATGGCTACACCTTC,TRBV19,-,TRBJ1-2,-
CASSTNYEQYF,TGTGCCAGTAGTACAAATTACGAGCAGTACTTC,TRBV19,-,TRBJ2-7,-
CASSHGEGADEQYF,TGTGCCAGCAGTCACGGAGAGGGAGCAGACGAGCAGTACTTC,TRBV6-5,-,TRBJ2-7,-
CASSPSGGRATDTQYF,TGTGCCAGTAGCCCTAGTGGCGGGAGGGCCACAGATACGCAGTATTTT,TRBV19,TRBD2,TRBJ2-3,-
CASSPGQTYEQYF,TGTGCCAGCTCACCGGGACAGACCTACGAGCAGTACTTC,TRBV18,TRBD1,TRBJ2-7,once
CASSGLNLVHEQYF,TGTGCCAGCAGCGGGCTGAATTTGGTTCACGAGCAGTACTTC,TRBV7-2,-,TRBJ2-7,-
CASRRTGSGNTIYF,TGTGCCAGCAGACGAACAGGGTCAGGAAACACCATATATTTT,TRBV7-2,-,TRBJ1-3,-
CASSLEGLTGEGYTF,TGTGCCAGCAGTTTGGAGGGCCTTACAGGGGAAGGCTACACCTTC,TRBV28,TRBD1,TRBJ1-2,-
CASSAQGAVYEQYF,TGTGCCAGCAGTGCTCAGGGGGCTGTGTACGAGCAGTACTTC,TRBV6-1,TRBD1,TRBJ2-7,-
CASSSTSGSFYNEQFF,TGTGCCAGCAGCAGCACTAGCGGGAGTTTCTACAATGAGCAGTTCTTC,TRBV5-4,TRBD2,TRBJ2-1,-
CASGPWTGWGLDNSPLHF,TGTGCCAGCGGACCCTGGACAGGGTGGGGACTTGATAATTCACCCCTCCACTTT,TRBV28,TRBD1,TRBJ1-6,-
CASSPRTGIYEQYF,TGTGCCAGCAGTCCTCGGACAGGGATCTACGAGCAGTACTTC,TRBV6-1,TRBD1,TRBJ2-7,-
CASSPPGTRNTGELFF,TGTGCCAGCAGCCCCCCCGGGACTAGGAACACCGGGGAGCTGTTTTTT,TRBV11-2,TRBD2,TRBJ2-2,-
CASQGEAFIQYF,TGTGCCAGCCAGGGAGAGGCTTTCATTCAGTACTTC,TRBV6-5,-,TRBJ2-4,-
CASRRDRKSNYGYTF,TGTGCCAGCCGAAGGGACAGGAAATCTAACTATGGCTACACCTTC,TRBV28,TRBD1,TRBJ1-2,-
CASRLDRVDEAFF,TGCGCCAGCAGGCTAGACAGGGTTGATGAAGCTTTCTTT,TRBV5-1,TRBD1,TRBJ1-1,-